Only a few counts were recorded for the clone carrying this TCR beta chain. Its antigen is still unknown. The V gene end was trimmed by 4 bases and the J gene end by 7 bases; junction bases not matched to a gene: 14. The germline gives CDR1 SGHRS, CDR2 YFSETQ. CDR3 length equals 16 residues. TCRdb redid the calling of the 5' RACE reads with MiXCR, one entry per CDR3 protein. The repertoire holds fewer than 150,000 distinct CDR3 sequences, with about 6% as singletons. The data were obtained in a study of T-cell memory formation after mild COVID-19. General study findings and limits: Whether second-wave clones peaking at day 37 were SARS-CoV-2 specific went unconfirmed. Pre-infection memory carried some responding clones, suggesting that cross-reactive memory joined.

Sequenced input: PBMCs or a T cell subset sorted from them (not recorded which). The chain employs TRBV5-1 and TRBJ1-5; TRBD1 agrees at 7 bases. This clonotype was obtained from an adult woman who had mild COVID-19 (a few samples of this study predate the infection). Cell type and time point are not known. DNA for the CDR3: TGCGCCAGCAGCCCCGGATACCGGTCAGGGGGACAGCCCCAGCATTTT. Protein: CASSPGYRSGGQPQHF.